The clone carrying this T cell receptor (beta chain) was recorded at least ten times. What was amplified from RNA transcripts were TCR beta CDR3 regions. First-round RT-PCR targeting the TCR CDR3 was performed with the HTBI primer set. TCRdb reprocessed the multiplex PCR reads with MiXCR, giving one entry per CDR3 protein. The sample has hundreds of thousands of distinct CDR3 sequences, approximately 25% seen once. Individuals with ophthalmopathy presented a Clinical Activity Score of at least 3, a NOSPECS grade of at least 4 and a duration under 3 months. V gave up 4 bases and J gave up 4 bases, with 11 bases separating them. The CDR3 is 13 amino acids. Germline V lookup: CDR1 SGHRS, CDR2 YFSETQ. The source of the sample is a study of T cells in Graves' hyperthyroidism and ophthalmopathy. Overall study context: Peripheral blood was secured at the point of initial diagnosis, before any treatment.

This clonotype originated in a woman in her thirties or forties with Graves' ophthalmopathy. Sequenced input: blood. The V gene is TRBV5-1, the J gene TRBJ1-1; D is unresolved. The CDR3 sequence: CASSQKGGTEAFF. The CDR3 DNA reads TGCGCCAGCAGCCAGAAGGGAGGCACTGAAGCTTTCTTT.